This passage covers 15 T cell receptor beta chains from one sample sequenced in a study of blood T cell repertoires in COVID-19. Sequenced by immunoSEQ multiplex PCR; TCRdb stores in-frame clones only, minus some. The sample shows about 110,000 clones, 76% of them seen only once. The sequenced sample was peripheral blood. These receptors came from a man older than 75 with COVID-19, enrolled during active disease.

V gene TRBV19 combines with J gene TRBJ2-3, with D maybe TRBD1 (5 bases). Germline V gene lookup returns CDR1 LNHDA and CDR2 SQIVND (reference sequence). The CDR3 sequence is 14 residues long. V was trimmed by 3 bases and J by 1 base, leaving 8 bases between them. CDR3 in DNA: TGTGCCAGTAGTATTCTGACAGGCACAGATACGCAGTATTTT. This codes for CASSILTGTDTQYF.

The chain has TRBV11-3 and TRBJ2-7, with 9 bases fitting TRBD2. The CDR3 has 18 amino acids. The V gene's germline CDR1 is SGHNT and CDR2 YENEEA. V was pared by 0 bases and J by 4 bases, with 13 bases of the junction left unmatched. In DNA, the CDR3 is TGTGCCAGCAGCTTAGATCCTCAGCGGGAGGATTTTTTTTACGAGCAGTACTTC. Translated, it gives CASSLDPQREDFFYEQYF.

CDR3 sequence (DNA): TGTGCCAGCAGTTTTCGGGCTAGCGGGGGGCGGCAGTACTTC. This sequence encodes CASSFRASGGRQYF. This chain links TRBV28 with TRBJ2-7; 11 bases agree with TRBD2. Germline V gene lookup returns CDR1 MDHEN and CDR2 SYDVKM. The CDR3 spans 14 residues. With V trimmed by 3 bases and J by 9 bases, 7 bases remained unmatched.

This chain uses TRBV13 with TRBJ2-1, with 11 bases lining up with TRBD2. Germline V CDR1 and CDR2: PRHDT, FYEKMQ (reference sequence). The CDR3 extends over 15 amino acids. Unmatched junction bases numbered 6, after V lost 2 bases and J lost 9 bases. CDR3 DNA: TGTGCCAGCAGCTTAAAGACTAGCGGGAAGAGTGAGCAGTTCTTC. It codes for CASSLKTSGKSEQFF.

V gene TRBV7-2 combines with J gene TRBJ2-3; 9 nucleotides line up with TRBD2. Germline V gene data show CDR1 as SGHTA and CDR2 as FQGNSA. With 0 bases clipped from V and 1 base from J, the junction kept 5 bases outside the gene matches. The CDR3 is 17 residues long. DNA for the CDR3: TGTGCCAGCAGCTTAGCGAGTGGCGGGAGGGGCACAGATACGCAGTATTTT. Its translation: CASSLASGGRGTDTQYF.

This clone was seen a handful of times. The DNA of the CDR3 is TGTGCCAGCAGGGAACAGGGGGGCGAAAAACTGTTTTTT. It yields the protein CASREQGGEKLFF. V usage is TRBV28 and J usage is TRBJ1-4; 8 bases fit TRBD1. Germline CDR1 MDHEN, CDR2 SYDVKM. The CDR3 length is 13 residues. Trimming removed 6 bases from V and 8 bases from J; junction bases left unmatched: 5.

The genes are TRBV10-3 and TRBJ2-2, with 7 bases aligning to TRBD1. Germline V gene lookup returns CDR1 ENHRY and CDR2 SYGVKD. V lost 6 bases and J lost 0; bases outside the gene matches: 4. There are 15 residues in the CDR3. CDR3 region: CAISVGGSNTGELFF. The CDR3 nucleotides are TGTGCCATCAGCGTAGGGGGCTCGAACACCGGGGAGCTGTTTTTT.

The V call is TRBV5-6, the J call TRBJ2-7; D might be TRBD2 (6 bases). This CDR3 contains 11 residues. Germline CDR1 and CDR2: SGHDT and YYEEEE. V shed 3 bases and J shed 5 bases, with 6 bases lying between them. In nucleotides, the CDR3 is TGTGCCAGCAGCTGGAGGGACGAGCAGTACTTC. It is translated as CASSWRDEQYF.

The chain links TRBV25-1 to TRBJ1-2, with D possibly matching TRBD1 (5 bases). V was cut by 8 bases and J by 7 bases, with 11 bases left in between. Looked up from germline, CDR1 is MGHDK and CDR2 is SYGVNS. This CDR3 is 11 amino acids long. For the CDR3, the DNA is TGTGCCAGCCGGGACTTTCTTGGCTACACCTTC. This encodes CASRDFLGYTF.

This clone was recorded only once. CDR3 amino acids: CASQGEDRWGTEAFF. In DNA, the CDR3 is TGTGCCAGTCAGGGGGAGGACAGGTGGGGCACTGAAGCTTTCTTT. The gene calls are TRBV19 and TRBJ1-1; 7 nucleotides agree with TRBD1. Trimming removed 8 bases from V and 4 bases from J; junction bases left unmatched: 13. This CDR3 is 15 amino acids long. The V gene's germline CDR1 is LNHDA and CDR2 SQIVND (reference sequence).

V and J are TRBV7-6 and TRBJ2-7; D may be TRBD1 (6 bases). V dropped 5 bases and J dropped 0 bases, with 11 bases sitting between them. Germline V gene lookup returns CDR1 SGHVS and CDR2 FNYEAQ. The CDR3 runs 14 residues. The CDR3 sequence: CASSLWDNSYEQYF. For the CDR3, the DNA is TGTGCCAGCAGCCTGTGGGACAACTCCTACGAGCAGTACTTC.

CDR3 protein: CASSALGLDGGSYNSPLHF. The CDR3 DNA is TGTGCCAGCAGTGCATTGGGGCTAGACGGCGGCTCCTATAATTCACCCCTCCACTTT. V is TRBV2 and J is TRBJ1-6; weak D call: TRBD1 (5 bases). Trimming pared 4 bases from V and 0 bases from J, leaving 19 bases between. The CDR3 runs 19 residues. Germline V gene data show CDR1 as SNHLY and CDR2 as FYNNEI.

Here the CDR3 reads CASTEEVDQPQHF. The CDR3 nucleotides are TGTGCCAGCACGGAGGAAGTAGATCAGCCCCAGCATTTT. This rearrangement joins TRBV2 to TRBJ1-5; D is undetermined. CDR1 and CDR2 from the germline V gene are SNHLY and FYNNEI. The CDR3 extends over 13 amino acids. Deletions cut 7 bases from V and 5 bases from J, with 12 bases between.

The V gene is TRBV2, the J gene TRBJ2-1; 7 bases match TRBD1. V shed 2 bases, J shed 7 bases, and the junction held 17 bases outside the gene matches. Germline lookup yields CDR1 SNHLY and CDR2 FYNNEI. CDR3 length: 18 residues. The CDR3 is CASSEQGGEATVGNEQFF. For the CDR3, the DNA is TGTGCCAGCAGTGAACAAGGGGGCGAGGCTACCGTCGGGAATGAGCAGTTCTTC.

This CDR3 reads CASSQAGFQPQHF. As DNA, the CDR3 is TGTGCCAGCAGCCAAGCAGGGTTCCAGCCCCAGCATTTT. This chain uses TRBV3-1 (or the pseudogene TRBV3-2) with TRBJ1-5, with D tentatively TRBD1 (5 bases). V was clipped by 1 base and J by 7 bases, with 8 bases between them. Germline V gene sequence: CDR1 LGHDT, CDR2 YNNKEL (reference sequence). The CDR3 loop spans 13 amino acids.